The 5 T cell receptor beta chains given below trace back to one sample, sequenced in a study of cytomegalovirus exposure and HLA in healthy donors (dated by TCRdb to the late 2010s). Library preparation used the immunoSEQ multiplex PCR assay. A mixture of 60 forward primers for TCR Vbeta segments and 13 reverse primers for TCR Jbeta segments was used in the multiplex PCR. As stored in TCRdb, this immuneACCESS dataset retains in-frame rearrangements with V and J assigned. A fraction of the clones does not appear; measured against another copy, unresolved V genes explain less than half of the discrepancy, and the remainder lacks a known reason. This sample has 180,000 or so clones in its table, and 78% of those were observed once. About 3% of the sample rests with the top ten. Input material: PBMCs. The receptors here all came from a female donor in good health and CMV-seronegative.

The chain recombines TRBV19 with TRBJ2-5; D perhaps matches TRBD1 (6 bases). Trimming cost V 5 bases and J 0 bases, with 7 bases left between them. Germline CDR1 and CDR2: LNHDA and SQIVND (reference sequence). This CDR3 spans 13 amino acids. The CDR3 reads CASSGTHQETQYF. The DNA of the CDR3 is TGTGCCAGTAGTGGGACACACCAAGAGACCCAGTACTTC.

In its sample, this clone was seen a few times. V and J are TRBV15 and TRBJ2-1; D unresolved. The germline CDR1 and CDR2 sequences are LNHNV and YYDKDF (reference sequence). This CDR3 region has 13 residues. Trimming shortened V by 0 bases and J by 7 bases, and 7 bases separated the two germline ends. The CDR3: CATSRDEVNEQFF. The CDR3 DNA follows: TGTGCCACCAGCAGAGATGAGGTGAATGAGCAGTTCTTC.

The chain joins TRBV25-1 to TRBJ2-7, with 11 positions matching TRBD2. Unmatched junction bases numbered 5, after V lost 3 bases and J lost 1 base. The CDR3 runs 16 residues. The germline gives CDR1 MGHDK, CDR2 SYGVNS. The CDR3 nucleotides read TGTGCCAGCAGTGACGTGACTAGCGGGAAATCCTACGAGCAGTACTTC. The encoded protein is CASSDVTSGKSYEQYF.

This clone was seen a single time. In DNA form, the CDR3 reads TGCGCCAGCATCGATGACCCGGGGAGTGGGCAGTACTTC. Translation gives CASIDDPGSGQYF. The chain carries TRBV5-1 and TRBJ2-7; a weak D match, TRBD2 (5 bases). Looked up from germline, CDR1 is SGHRS and CDR2 is YFSETQ. V shed 6 bases and J shed 9 bases, with 19 bases lying between them. CDR3 length: 13 residues.

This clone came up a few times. CDR3 nucleotides: TGTGCCAGCAGCTTAGGGTCCCCAGGGGTTGGCTACACCTTC. Encoded protein: CASSLGSPGVGYTF. J is TRBJ1-2 and V is TRBV7-4; TRBD1 is a possible D gene (6 bases). The CDR3 is 14 residues long. Trimming took 1 base from V and 7 from J, leaving 13 bases between them. CDR1 and CDR2 (germline): SGHVT, SQSDAQ.